These T cell receptor beta chains were read from a single sample in a study of blood T cell repertoires in COVID-19. The repertoire was sequenced with immunoSEQ multiplex PCR; TCRdb's copy has only in-frame clones and lacks some. The table has around 100,000 clones, roughly 80% seen once; the top ten hold roughly 1.6%. Sequencing input: peripheral blood. The receptors shown here come from a man aged 45-65 years with acute or convalescent COVID-19. Each CDR3 is given with its conserved first and last residue. The D gene is left open where the match is weak. Clone size is not always given. Where it is, it says once, few, many or a class for expanded clones.

d_call,v_call,j_call,clone_size,cdr3_nt,cdr3_aa
TRBD1,TRBV9,TRBJ2-5,NA,TGTGCCAGCAGCGAGGACAGGGGAGAGACCCAGTACTTC,CASSEDRGETQYF
TRBD2,TRBV5-6,TRBJ2-2,NA,TGTGCCAGCAGCTGGGGACTAGCGGCCACCGGGGAGCTGTTTTTT,CASSWGLAATGELFF
NA,TRBV3-1/TRBV3-2,TRBJ1-6,once,TGTGCCAGCAGCCAAGAAGGGGCTGGTAATTCACCCCTCCACTTT,CASSQEGAGNSPLHF
NA,TRBV28,TRBJ1-3,NA,TGTGCCAGCAGTCCCCGGACAGCCTCTGGAAACACCATATATTTT,CASSPRTASGNTIYF
NA,TRBV10-3,TRBJ1-2,NA,TGTGCCATCAGTGAGTCCCTAGGACAGCCTAACTATGGCTACACCTTC,CAISESLGQPNYGYTF
TRBD2,TRBV11-2,TRBJ2-1,NA,TGTGCCAGCAGCTTCAGCGGGGGGGCCGGCAATGAGCAGTTCTTC,CASSFSGGAGNEQFF
NA,TRBV6-1,TRBJ1-2,NA,TGTGCCAGCAGTGAACCTACAGTGAATCTCCTGAATGGCTACACCTTC,CASSEPTVNLLNGYTF
TRBD1,TRBV6-5,TRBJ1-2,NA,TGTGCCAGCAGTACTCCAGGGGGCCGCGGCTACACCTTC,CASSTPGGRGYTF
NA,TRBV5-1,TRBJ2-1,NA,TGCGCCAGCAGCTTGGGCAGGGACAATGAGCAGTTCTTC,CASSLGRDNEQFF
TRBD1,TRBV29-1,TRBJ1-5,NA,TGCAGCGTCCAACAGGGGGTTGGCAATCAGCCCCAGCATTTT,CSVQQGVGNQPQHF
NA,TRBV5-1,TRBJ1-1,NA,TGCGCCAGCAGCTTGGAAGTAGGAGGAAACACTGAAGCTTTCTTT,CASSLEVGGNTEAFF
NA,TRBV15,TRBJ1-6,NA,TGTGCCACCAGCAGAGATTCGGGCAGGGTCTCCTATAATTCACCCCTCCACTTT,CATSRDSGRVSYNSPLHF
TRBD1,TRBV20-1,TRBJ1-1,NA,TGCAGTGCTAGTTCAGGGCTAGGGACAGGGGGTTTCACTGAAGCTTTCTTT,CSASSGLGTGGFTEAFF
NA,TRBV19,TRBJ2-2,once,TGTGCCAGTAGTACGACTAGTTGGGAGCTGTTTTTT,CASSTTSWELFF
NA,TRBV28,TRBJ1-2,NA,TGTGCCAGCAGTTTATTCCGGACAGAATCCTATGGCTACACCTTC,CASSLFRTESYGYTF
TRBD1,TRBV19,TRBJ1-2,NA,TGTGCCAGTAGTATATACGGACAGGGTGACTATGGCTACACCTTC,CASSIYGQGDYGYTF
NA,TRBV5-5,TRBJ2-2,NA,TGTGCCAGCAGCCTGAGATTAGGAGTTTCCGGGGAGCTGTTTTTT,CASSLRLGVSGELFF